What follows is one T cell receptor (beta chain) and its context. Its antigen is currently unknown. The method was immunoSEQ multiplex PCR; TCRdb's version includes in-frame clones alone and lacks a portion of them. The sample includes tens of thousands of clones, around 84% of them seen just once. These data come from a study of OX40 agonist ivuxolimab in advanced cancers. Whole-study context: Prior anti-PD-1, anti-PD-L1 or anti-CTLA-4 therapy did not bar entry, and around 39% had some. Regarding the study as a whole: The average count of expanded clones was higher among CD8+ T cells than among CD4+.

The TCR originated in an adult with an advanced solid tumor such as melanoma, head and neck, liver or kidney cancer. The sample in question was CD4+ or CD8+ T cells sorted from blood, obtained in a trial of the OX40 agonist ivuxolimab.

Here the CDR3 reads CASSQPRLVGQFF. The CDR3 nucleotides read TGTGCCAGCAGCCAACCACGACTAGTTGGGCAGTTCTTC. The genes are TRBV14 and TRBJ2-1; perhaps TRBD2 as D (6 bases). V was cut by 2 bases and J by 12 bases, with 14 bases left in between. This CDR3 contains 13 residues. Germline CDR1 SGHDN, CDR2 FVKESK.